The 10 T cell receptor beta chains presented below share a single source sample, sequenced in a study of human T cells and chemical hapten exposure (dated by TCRdb to the early 2020s). Total RNA was isolated from unfractionated whole blood collected in Tempus Blood RNA tubes. The method was 5' RACE. TCRdb shows the sequencer as Illumina MiSeq. TCRdb redid the processing of the public reads, applying fastp at Q25 and MiXCR, and retained in-frame beta chains. Each entry is one CDR3 protein sequence, shown with its most common DNA and genes. A total of around 82,000 distinct CDR3 sequences appear in this sample, 6% to 8.5% of them only once. The ten largest clones take up around 2.3% of the sample. The receptors come from a male donor in good health.

This clonotype was observed many times. The chain recombines TRBV20-1 with TRBJ2-7; 9 bases fit TRBD1. J lost 7 bases, V lost 3 bases, and 10 bases had no gene match. There are 14 residues in the CDR3. Germline V gene sequence: CDR1 DFQATT, CDR2 SNEGSKA (reference sequence). The CDR3 is CSASGDRDYREQYF. The CDR3 nucleotides are TGCAGTGCTAGCGGGGACAGGGACTATCGAGAGCAGTACTTC.

The chain employs TRBV10-2 and TRBJ2-6; 9 bases agree with TRBD1. Trimming removed 5 bases from V and 1 base from J; junction bases left unmatched: 6. Germline-derived CDR1 and CDR2 are WSHSY and SAAADI. The length of the CDR3 is 17 residues. The CDR3 loop reads CASSPGQGGSGANVLTF. CDR3 DNA sequence: TGCGCCAGCAGTCCGGGACAGGGAGGATCTGGGGCCAACGTCCTGACTTTC.

This clonotype was seen repeatedly, ten times or more. The V call is TRBV7-8, the J call TRBJ1-1, with TRBD1 as a possible D gene (5 bases). The CDR3 runs 15 residues. Germline CDR1 reads SGHVS; CDR2 reads FQNEAQ. V was trimmed by 0 bases and J by 2 bases, leaving 10 bases between them. CDR3 in amino acids: CASSLARQGNTEAFF. In DNA form, the CDR3 reads TGTGCCAGCAGCTTAGCAAGGCAGGGAAACACTGAAGCTTTCTTT.

The rearrangement links TRBV13 to TRBJ2-7; TRBD2 matches 14 bases. This CDR3 comprises 16 residues. Trimming at V came to 5 bases and at J to 5 bases, leaving 8 bases not matched to a gene. The germline V gene encodes CDR1 PRHDT and CDR2 FYEKMQ (reference sequence). CDR3 loop: CASSPRTSGGYDEQYF. Here the CDR3 DNA reads TGTGCCAGCAGCCCAAGGACTAGCGGGGGGTACGACGAGCAGTACTTC.

Ten or more counts support this clonotype. The rearrangement uses TRBV5-1 and TRBJ1-5; D gene unclear. CDR1 is SGHRS, CDR2 YFSETQ, per germline. The length of the CDR3 is 15 residues. V lost 0 bases and J lost 3, with 10 bases in between. The CDR3 region has the DNA TGCGCCAGCAGCTTGGGATTGAGTGACAATCAGCCCCAGCATTTT. It translates to CASSLGLSDNQPQHF.

This clonotype was observed a few times. The chain employs TRBV7-8 and TRBJ2-7; D unresolved. The CDR3 is 11 amino acids. Germline CDR1 and CDR2: SGHVS and FQNEAQ. The V and J ends lost 4 bases and 4 bases respectively, with 5 bases between them. The CDR3 here is CASSSEYEQYF. The CDR3 DNA follows: TGTGCCAGCAGCTCCGAATACGAGCAGTACTTC.

The chain combines TRBV5-1 with TRBJ1-6; the D gene is possibly TRBD1 (6 bases). Per the germline V gene, CDR1 is SGHRS and CDR2 is YFSETQ. Trimming pared 4 bases from V and 5 bases from J, leaving 13 bases between. The CDR3 runs to 15 residues. Here the CDR3 reads CASSVVPGDNSPLHF. CDR3 coding DNA: TGCGCCAGCAGCGTCGTCCCAGGGGATAATTCACCCCTCCACTTT.

This clonotype showed up just a few times. The chain couples TRBV13 to TRBJ2-1, with D possibly TRBD2 on 7 matching bases. Trimming removed 0 bases from V and 9 bases from J, with 18 bases in between. Germline assignment: CDR1 PRHDT and CDR2 FYEKMQ (reference sequence). This CDR3 contains 16 residues. The DNA for the CDR3 is TGTGCCAGCAGCTTAGGCCCGGGACTATCGGGGGCTGAGCAGTTCTTC. This sequence encodes CASSLGPGLSGAEQFF.

This clonotype was seen at least ten times. The genes are TRBV2 and TRBJ2-3; the match to TRBD2 covers 11 bases. The CDR3 runs to 16 residues. The junction had 6 bases not matched to a gene; V was cut back by 7 bases and J by 0 bases. In germline, CDR1 is SNHLY, CDR2 FYNNEI. The CDR3 protein is CASKVAGGPSTDTQYF. DNA of the CDR3: TGTGCCAGCAAGGTAGCGGGAGGGCCGAGCACAGATACGCAGTATTTT.

This clonotype came up many times. V gene TRBV6-2 or TRBV6-3 combines with J gene TRBJ1-5; D call uncertain. Trimming removed 1 base at V and 3 bases at J, with 4 bases between. This CDR3 spans 13 amino acids. Germline values: CDR1 MNHEY, CDR2 SVGEGT. The CDR3 DNA reads TGTGCCAGCAGTTACTGGAACAATCAGCCCCAGCATTTT. Its translation: CASSYWNNQPQHF.